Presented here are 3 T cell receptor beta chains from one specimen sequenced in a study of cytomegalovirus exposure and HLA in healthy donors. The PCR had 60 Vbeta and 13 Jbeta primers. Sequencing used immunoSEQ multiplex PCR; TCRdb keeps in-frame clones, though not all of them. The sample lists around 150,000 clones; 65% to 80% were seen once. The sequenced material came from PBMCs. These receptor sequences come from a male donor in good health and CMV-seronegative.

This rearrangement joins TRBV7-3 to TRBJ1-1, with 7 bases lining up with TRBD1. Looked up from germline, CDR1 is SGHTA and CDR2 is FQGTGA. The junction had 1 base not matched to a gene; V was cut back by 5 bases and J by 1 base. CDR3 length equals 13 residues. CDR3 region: CASSRDRNTEAFF. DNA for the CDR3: TGTGCCAGCAGCAGGGACAGGAACACTGAAGCTTTCTTT.

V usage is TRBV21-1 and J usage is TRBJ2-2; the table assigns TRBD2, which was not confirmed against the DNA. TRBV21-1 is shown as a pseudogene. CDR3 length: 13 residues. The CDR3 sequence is CASLGWGAGELFF. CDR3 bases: TGTGCCAGCTTAGGCTGGGGGGCCGGGGAGCTGTTTTTT.

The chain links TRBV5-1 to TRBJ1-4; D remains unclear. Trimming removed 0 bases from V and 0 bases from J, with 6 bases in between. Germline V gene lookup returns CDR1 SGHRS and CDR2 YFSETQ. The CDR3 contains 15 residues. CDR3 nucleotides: TGCGCCAGCAGCTTGGCCGACTCAACTAATGAAAAACTGTTTTTT. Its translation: CASSLADSTNEKLFF.